Given below is one T cell receptor beta chain in context. Its antigen is unknown. This entry is derived from a study of CD8+CD57+ T cells in acquired aplastic anemia. Study background: The DNA of sorted CD4+ and CD8+ cells averaged 3.2 ug. Healthy donor CD4+ samples were sequenced to a depth that averaged roughly 10 million reads. Notes on the study in general: The study found no significant CD8+ Simpson's diversity difference between patients and controls. A set of around 30 CD8+ CDR3 sequences was shared between patients and controls, and these sequences appeared highly expressed in patients.

The CDR3 sequence is 15 residues long. V lost 1 base, J lost 0 bases, and 7 bases lay in between. Germline-derived CDR1 and CDR2 are LNHNV and YYDKDF (reference sequence). Profiling that covered TCR beta VDJ and CDR3 relied on genomic DNA as its template. TCRdb re-called the reads through MiXCR, storing one row per CDR3 protein. This table has 180,000 or so distinct CDR3 sequences, roughly half appearing once. V gene TRBV15 combines with J gene TRBJ2-1; D not certain. The receptor comes from a human donor in good health. Source material: sorted CD4+, CD8+, or CD8+CD57+ T cells (not recorded which) from PBMCs. CDR3 amino acids: CATSRARSSYNEQFF. CDR3 sequence (DNA): TGTGCCACCAGCAGAGCCAGGAGCTCCTACAATGAGCAGTTCTTC.